Here is one T cell receptor beta chain with its context. The sample is drawn from a study of blood T cell repertoires in COVID-19. Background on the study: There were acute and convalescent COVID-19 samples, and they came from the United States, Italy and Spain.

V lost 0 bases, J lost 6 bases, and 9 bases lay in between. The CDR3 is 15 residues long. Germline CDR1 SGHVS, CDR2 FNYEAQ. Source study methods: Counts of nucleated cells, estimated from reference gene primer amplification, were obtained. Assay used: immunoSEQ multiplex PCR; TCRdb lists only in-frame clones, some missing. That table gives V, J and clone size, and the DNA gave D and trimming. Here the sample spans tens of thousands of clones, around 89% being singletons. The V and J genes are TRBV7-6 and TRBJ1-6; D may be TRBD1 (6 bases). This receptor was obtained from a human donor in a cohort sampled during active COVID-19. The sample was peripheral blood. In DNA, the CDR3 is TGTGCCAGCAGCTTAGCGGCAGGGGCTAATTCACCCCTCCACTTT. This encodes CASSLAAGANSPLHF.